Below, 9 T cell receptor beta chains from the same sample are listed, as sequenced in a study of T cells in Graves' hyperthyroidism and ophthalmopathy. From RNA transcripts, TCR beta CDR3 regions were amplified. HTBI primers were used for first-round RT-PCR of the TCR CDR3. TCRdb processed the multiplex PCR reads anew with MiXCR; each CDR3 protein has one entry. The table includes 480,000 or so distinct CDR3 sequences, 13% to 15% detected once. The source material was blood. These receptors came from a woman aged 18-29 years with Graves' hyperthyroidism.

This clonotype was recorded at least ten times. The V call is TRBV11-2, the J call TRBJ2-3, with 7 bases that match TRBD1. V lost 5 bases and J lost 10; bases outside the gene matches: 15. CDR1 and CDR2 from the germline V gene are SGHAT and FQNNGV. The CDR3 is made up of 15 amino acids. The CDR3: CASSKTGEPRTAQYF. CDR3 nucleotides: TGTGCCAGCAGCAAAACAGGGGAACCCCGGACCGCGCAGTATTTT.

This sequence joins TRBV5-4 and TRBJ2-6; D possibly corresponds to TRBD1 (5 bases). This CDR3 region has 15 residues. The germline V gene has CDR1 SGHNT and CDR2 YYREEE (reference sequence). The ends were cut back, 7 bases at V and 3 bases at J, with 14 bases in the middle. The chain's CDR3 is CASANQGVGANVLTF. DNA for the CDR3: TGTGCCAGCGCCAACCAAGGGGTTGGGGCCAACGTCCTGACTTTC.

This clonotype has ten or more counts. The J gene is TRBJ2-7, the V gene TRBV3-1, with TRBD2 matching over 9 bases. The V segment lost 5 bases and the J segment 2 bases; nucleotides outside the gene matches: 4. Germline lookup yields CDR1 LGHDT and CDR2 YNNKEL (reference sequence). The CDR3 has 14 amino acids. The CDR3 here is CASSDIAGAYEQYF. In DNA, the CDR3 is TGTGCCAGCAGCGATATAGCGGGAGCCTACGAGCAGTACTTC.

This clonotype was picked up many times. The V and J genes are TRBV2 and TRBJ2-7, with 12 bases that match TRBD2. With 10 bases clipped from V and 5 bases from J, the junction kept 6 bases outside the gene matches. The CDR3 spans 13 residues. The germline gives CDR1 SNHLY, CDR2 FYNNEI. CDR3 in DNA: TGTGCCATTCTGAGACTAGCGGGAGACGAGCAGTACGTC. Protein sequence: CAILRLAGDEQYV.

The chain joins TRBV20-1 to TRBJ2-6, with D tentatively TRBD1 (5 bases). Between the trimmed V and J ends, which lost 1 base and 4 bases, there was a span of 20 bases. Germline V gene lookup returns CDR1 DFQATT and CDR2 SNEGSKA (reference sequence). This CDR3 spans 18 amino acids. The CDR3 protein is CSARVSGGQLGGANVLTF. In nucleotides, the CDR3 is TGCAGTGCTAGAGTGAGTGGCGGACAATTAGGGGGGGCCAACGTCCTGACTTTC.

The table lists this clonotype with a few counts. A junction boundary mismatches the germline segment, possibly from a read error. The rearrangement links TRBV12-3 or TRBV12-4 to TRBJ2-1, with unresolved D. CDR3 length: 12 residues. The CDR3 reads CASSPLNNEQLF. The CDR3 DNA sequence: TGTGCCAGCAGTCCCCTTAATAATGAGCAGCTCTTC.

This clonotype was detected only a few times. The V call is TRBV6-1, the J call TRBJ1-1, with D maybe TRBD1 (5 bases). Trimming pared 8 bases from V and 1 base from J, leaving 14 bases between. Germline CDR1 reads MNHNS; CDR2 reads SASEGT. This CDR3 region has 14 residues. The CDR3 coding sequence is TGTGCCAGCGCCAGCGCGGGGGAGAACACTGAAGCTTTCTTT. It is translated as CASASAGENTEAFF.

The sample holds many counts of this clonotype. The chain employs TRBV9 and TRBJ2-1; D not resolved. Germline CDR1 reads SGDLS; CDR2 reads YYNGEE. The V gene lost 4 bases and the J gene lost 1 base, with 15 bases spanning the gap. The CDR3 consists of 16 residues. CDR3 bases: TGTGCCAGCAGCCAGTCGACCAGGAAGTCCTACAATGAGCAGTTCTTC. Protein product: CASSQSTRKSYNEQFF.

This clonotype was picked up a small number of times. The rearrangement joins TRBV7-4 to TRBJ2-2; 8 nucleotides match TRBD2. V gave up 0 bases and J gave up 7 bases; unmatched junction bases: 7. This CDR3 has 16 amino acids. Germline assignment: CDR1 SGHVT and CDR2 SQSDAQ. CDR3: CASSLARTSKSGELFF. CDR3 sequence (DNA): TGTGCCAGCAGCTTAGCGCGGACTAGCAAGAGCGGGGAGCTGTTTTTT.